A selection of T cell receptor beta chains follows, all from one sample in a study of blood T cell repertoires in COVID-19. TCRdb's table, derived via immunoSEQ multiplex PCR, lists solely in-frame clones and lacks some. The repertoire holds some 250,000 clones, with roughly 88% as singletons. The sample consisted of peripheral blood. The receptors were gathered from a human donor in a cohort sampled during active COVID-19. Both conserved end residues are trimmed from each CDR3.

TRBV18	TRBJ1-6	ASSIESSYNSPLH
TRBV12-5	TRBJ2-7	ASGLVLPPGSYEQY
TRBV21-1	TRBJ1-2	ASSKIVTDYGYT
TRBV3-1/TRBV3-2	TRBJ2-7	ASRRQGATYEQY
TRBV27	TRBJ1-1	ASKTGTANTEAF
TRBV30	TRBJ2-7	AWSAGQGSYEQY
TRBV9	TRBJ2-7	ASSPRDRGHYEQY
TRBV4-1	TRBJ2-7	ASSRTTRDSLYEQY
TRBV3-1/TRBV3-2	TRBJ2-5	ASSQVPPQLAGSRETQY
TRBV29-1	TRBJ2-7	SVEVRQNEQY
TRBV5-4	TRBJ1-2	ASSLREDYGYT
TRBV6-2/TRBV6-3	TRBJ2-7	ASSSTDSGSNEQY
TRBV27	TRBJ2-1	ASSFPPLPYNEQF
TRBV12-2	TRBJ2-7	ASRPGLDRELYEQY
TRBV30	TRBJ1-1	AWSRDSLYAF
TRBV7-8	TRBJ2-7	ASSRVYGRAGGEQY
TRBV19	TRBJ1-2	ATSGTGAVGYT
TRBV20-1	TRBJ2-5	SARADSFQY
TRBV18	TRBJ2-1	ATRTSGNNEQF